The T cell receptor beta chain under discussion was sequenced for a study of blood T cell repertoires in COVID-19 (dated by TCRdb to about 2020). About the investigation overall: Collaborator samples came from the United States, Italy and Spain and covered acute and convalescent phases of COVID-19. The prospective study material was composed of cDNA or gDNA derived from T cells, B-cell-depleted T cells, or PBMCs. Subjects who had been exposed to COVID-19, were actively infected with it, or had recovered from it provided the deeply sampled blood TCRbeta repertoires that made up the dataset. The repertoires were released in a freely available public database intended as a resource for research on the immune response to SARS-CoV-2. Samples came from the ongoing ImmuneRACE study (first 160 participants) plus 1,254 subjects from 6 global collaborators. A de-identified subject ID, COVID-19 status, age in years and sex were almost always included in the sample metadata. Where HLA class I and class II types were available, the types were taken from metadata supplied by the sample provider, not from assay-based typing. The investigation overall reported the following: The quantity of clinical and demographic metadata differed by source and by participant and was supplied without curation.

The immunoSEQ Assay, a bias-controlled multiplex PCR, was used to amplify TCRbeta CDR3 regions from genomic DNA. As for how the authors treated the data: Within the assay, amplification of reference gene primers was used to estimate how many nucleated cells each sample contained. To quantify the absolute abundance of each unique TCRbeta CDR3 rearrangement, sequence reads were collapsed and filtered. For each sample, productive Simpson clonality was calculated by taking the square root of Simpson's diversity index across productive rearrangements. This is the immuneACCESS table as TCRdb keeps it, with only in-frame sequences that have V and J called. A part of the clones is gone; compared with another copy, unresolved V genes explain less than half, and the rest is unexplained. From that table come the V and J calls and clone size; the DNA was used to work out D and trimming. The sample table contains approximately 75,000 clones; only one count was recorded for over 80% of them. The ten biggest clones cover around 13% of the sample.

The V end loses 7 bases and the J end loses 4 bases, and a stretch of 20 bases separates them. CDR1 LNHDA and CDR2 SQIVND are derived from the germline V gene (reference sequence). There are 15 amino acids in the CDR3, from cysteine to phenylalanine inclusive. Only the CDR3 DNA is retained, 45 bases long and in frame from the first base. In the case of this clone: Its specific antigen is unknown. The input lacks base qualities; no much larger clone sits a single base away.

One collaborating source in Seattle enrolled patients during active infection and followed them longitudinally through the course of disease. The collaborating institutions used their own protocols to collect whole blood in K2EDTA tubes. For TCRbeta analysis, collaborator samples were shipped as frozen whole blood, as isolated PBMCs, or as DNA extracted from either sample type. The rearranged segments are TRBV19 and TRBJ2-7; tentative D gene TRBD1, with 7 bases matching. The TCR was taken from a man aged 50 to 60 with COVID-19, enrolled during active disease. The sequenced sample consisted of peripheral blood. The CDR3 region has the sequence CASTRYGGGGYEQYF. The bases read TGTGCCAGTACCCGGTACGGAGGGGGCGGGTACGAGCAGTACTTC.